Each of the 8 T cell receptor beta chains below was sequenced from the same sample in a study of blood T cells in healthy people across ages. The use of a sample-barcoded 5' primer and a J-beta primer mix characterized a second PCR of about 6 to 12 cycles. TCRdb recomputed calls from the 5' RACE reads with MiXCR, one row per CDR3 protein. The sample yields hundreds of thousands of distinct CDR3 sequences, roughly 50% seen once. Sequencing input: blood. These receptors were collected from a man aged 55 to 70 in good health.

The sample holds many counts of this clonotype. The chain is built from TRBV5-6 and TRBJ2-1; 11 bases line up with TRBD1. Germline V gene sequence: CDR1 SGHDT, CDR2 YYEEEE. The J segment lost 3 bases and the V segment lost 0 bases, leaving 8 bases of the junction unmatched. The CDR3 consists of 18 residues. CDR3 protein: CASSLAGQGGSIYNEQFF. In DNA form, the CDR3 reads TGTGCCAGCAGCTTGGCGGGACAGGGGGGAAGTATCTACAATGAGCAGTTCTTC.

The gene calls are TRBV14 and TRBJ2-1, with 7 bases fitting TRBD2. In germline, CDR1 is SGHDN, CDR2 FVKESK. V gave up 0 bases and J gave up 4 bases; unmatched junction bases: 15. The CDR3 is 19 amino acids. The CDR3 sequence: CASSQDFREPGGKYNEQFF. The DNA for the CDR3 is TGTGCCAGCAGCCAAGATTTCCGGGAACCGGGAGGCAAGTACAATGAGCAGTTCTTC. Using reference TRBV14 and TRBJ2-1 for the parts outside the CDR3, the full variable domain is EAGVTQFPSHSVIEKGQTVTLRCDPISGHDNLYWYRRVMGKEIKFLLHFVKESKQDESGMPNNRFLAERTGGTYSTLKVQPAELEDSGVYFCASSQDFREPGGKYNEQFFGPGTRLTVL.

The chain recombines TRBV5-1 with TRBJ2-7; 8 bases match TRBD1. The end of the DNA is better explained by TRBJ2-5, so the J call may be wrong. CDR3 size: 14 residues. Germline V gives CDR1 SGHRS, CDR2 YFSETQ. The CDR3 DNA reads as TGCGCCAGCAGCTACCAGGGGGCTCTGGAGACCCAGTACTTC. This translates into CASSYQGALETQYF.

In its sample, this clonotype was seen a few times. CDR3: CATSWGGAYEKLFF. The CDR3 DNA follows: TGTGCCACCAGCTGGGGCGGGGCGTATGAAAAACTGTTTTTT. The chain has TRBV15 and TRBJ1-4; a weak D match, TRBD1 (5 bases). Germline V gene data show CDR1 as LNHNV and CDR2 as YYDKDF (reference sequence). The CDR3 has 14 residues. Deletions cut 5 bases from V and 6 bases from J, with 13 bases between.

The genes are TRBV28 and TRBJ2-7; unclear D gene. This CDR3 comprises 11 residues. The germline gives CDR1 MDHEN, CDR2 SYDVKM. V was shortened by 8 bases and J by 2 bases, with 7 bases between the two germline ends. The CDR3: CASGTTYEQYF. CDR3 nucleotides: TGTGCCAGCGGCACCACCTACGAGCAGTACTTC.

This clonotype came up a few times. The V gene is TRBV11-2, the J gene TRBJ2-3; 11 bases are a match to TRBD2. V lost 2 bases and J lost 1; bases outside the gene matches: 5. The germline CDR1 and CDR2 sequences are SGHAT and FQNNGV. The CDR3 is 17 amino acids. CDR3 region: CASSLSLAGGGTDTQYF. The CDR3 nucleotides are TGTGCCAGCAGCTTATCTCTAGCGGGGGGCGGCACAGATACGCAGTATTTT.

In its sample, this clonotype was seen a few times. J is TRBJ2-4 and V is TRBV20-1, with 13 bases aligning to TRBD2. V was pared by 1 base and J by 2 bases, with 2 bases of the junction left unmatched. This CDR3 region has 16 residues. Germline values: CDR1 DFQATT, CDR2 SNEGSKA (reference sequence). The CDR3 sequence: CSARGLAGGTKNIQYF. In DNA form, the CDR3 reads TGCAGTGCTAGAGGACTAGCGGGGGGAACCAAAAACATTCAGTACTTC.

The J gene is TRBJ2-6, the V gene TRBV27; unclear D gene. The CDR3 length is 14 residues. In germline, CDR1 is MNHEY, CDR2 SMNVEV (reference sequence). V gave up 3 bases and J gave up 2 bases, with 5 bases separating them. This chain's CDR3 is CASSLLPGANVLTF. The CDR3 DNA follows: TGTGCCAGCAGTTTGCTCCCTGGGGCCAACGTCCTGACTTTC.